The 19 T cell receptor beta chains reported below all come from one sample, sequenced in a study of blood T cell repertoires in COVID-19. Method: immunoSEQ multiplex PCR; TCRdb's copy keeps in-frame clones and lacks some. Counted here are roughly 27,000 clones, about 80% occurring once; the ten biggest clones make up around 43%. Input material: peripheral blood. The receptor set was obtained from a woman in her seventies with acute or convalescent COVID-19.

CDR3 coding DNA: TGCGCCAGCAGCTTTCGGGGTGATCGTGATACGCAGTATTTT. Translated: CASSFRGDRDTQYF. The chain links TRBV5-1 to TRBJ2-3; tentatively, D is TRBD2 (5 bases). The CDR3 is 14 residues long. V lost 2 bases and J 6 bases, leaving 13 bases between the germline ends. CDR1 SGHRS and CDR2 YFSETQ come from the germline V gene.

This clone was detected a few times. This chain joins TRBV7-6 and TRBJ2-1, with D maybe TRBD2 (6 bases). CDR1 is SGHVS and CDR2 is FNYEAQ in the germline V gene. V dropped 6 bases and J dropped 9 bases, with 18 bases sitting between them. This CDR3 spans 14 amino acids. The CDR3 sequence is CASSLAAIGGEQFF. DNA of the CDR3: TGTGCCAGCAGTTTGGCGGCCATCGGGGGTGAGCAGTTCTTC.

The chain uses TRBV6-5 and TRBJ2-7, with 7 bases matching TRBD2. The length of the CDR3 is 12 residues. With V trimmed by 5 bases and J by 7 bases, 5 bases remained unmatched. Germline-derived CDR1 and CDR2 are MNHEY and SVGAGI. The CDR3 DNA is TGTGCCAGCAGTACTTCTAGCGGTGAGCAGTACTTC. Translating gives CASSTSSGEQYF.

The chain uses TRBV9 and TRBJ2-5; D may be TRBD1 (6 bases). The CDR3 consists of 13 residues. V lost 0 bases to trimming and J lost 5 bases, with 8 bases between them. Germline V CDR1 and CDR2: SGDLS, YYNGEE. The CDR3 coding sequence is TGTGCCAGCAGCGTAGACAGGGACGAGACCCAGTACTTC. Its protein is CASSVDRDETQYF.

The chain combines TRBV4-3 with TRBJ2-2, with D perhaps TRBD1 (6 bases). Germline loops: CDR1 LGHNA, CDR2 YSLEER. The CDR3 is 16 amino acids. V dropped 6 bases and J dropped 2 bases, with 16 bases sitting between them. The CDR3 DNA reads TGCGCCAGCAGTCTCGGGGTAGGGGGAAACACCGGGGAGCTGTTTTTT. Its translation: CASSLGVGGNTGELFF.

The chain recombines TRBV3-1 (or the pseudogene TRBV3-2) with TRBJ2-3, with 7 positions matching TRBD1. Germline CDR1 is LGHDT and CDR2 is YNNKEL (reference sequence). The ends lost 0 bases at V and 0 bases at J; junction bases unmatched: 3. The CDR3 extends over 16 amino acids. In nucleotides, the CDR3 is TGTGCCAGCAGCCAAGACAGGGGGATTAGCACAGATACGCAGTATTTT. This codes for CASSQDRGISTDTQYF.

CDR3 bases: TGTGCCCTAAATTTAGGAGGCCCCAAGGGCAATCAGCCCCAGCATTTT. Encoded protein: CALNLGGPKGNQPQHF. The V gene is TRBV10-3, the J gene TRBJ1-5; no definite D call. The V gene lost 11 bases and the J gene lost 2 bases, with 22 bases spanning the gap. Looked up from germline, CDR1 is ENHRY and CDR2 is SYGVKD. The CDR3 loop spans 16 amino acids.

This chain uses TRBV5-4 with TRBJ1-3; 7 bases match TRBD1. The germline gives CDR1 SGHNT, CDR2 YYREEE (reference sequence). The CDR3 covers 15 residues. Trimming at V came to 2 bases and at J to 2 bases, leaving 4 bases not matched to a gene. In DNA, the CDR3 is TGTGCCAGCAGCTTCGAGACAGGGACTGGAAACACCATATATTTT. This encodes CASSFETGTGNTIYF.

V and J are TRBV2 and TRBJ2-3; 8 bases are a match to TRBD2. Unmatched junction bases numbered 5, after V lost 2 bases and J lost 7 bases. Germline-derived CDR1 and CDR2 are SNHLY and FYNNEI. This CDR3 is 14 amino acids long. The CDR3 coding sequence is TGTGCCAGCAGTGAATCGGCGGGGGGAAATACGCAGTATTTT. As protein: CASSESAGGNTQYF. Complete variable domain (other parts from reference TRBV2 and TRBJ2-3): EPEVTQTPSHQVTQMGQEVILRCVPISNHLYFYWYRQILGQKVEFLVSFYNNEISEKSEIFDDQFSVERPDGSNFTLKIRSTKLEDSAMYFCASSESAGGNTQYFGPGTRLTVL.

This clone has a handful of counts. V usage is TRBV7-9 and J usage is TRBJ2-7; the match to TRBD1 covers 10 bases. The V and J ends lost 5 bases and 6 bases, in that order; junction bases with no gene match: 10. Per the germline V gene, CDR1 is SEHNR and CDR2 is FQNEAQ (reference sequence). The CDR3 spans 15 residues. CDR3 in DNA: TGTGCCAGCAGCACCTCAGGGACAGGGGTGGGCGAGCAGTACTTC. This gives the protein CASSTSGTGVGEQYF.

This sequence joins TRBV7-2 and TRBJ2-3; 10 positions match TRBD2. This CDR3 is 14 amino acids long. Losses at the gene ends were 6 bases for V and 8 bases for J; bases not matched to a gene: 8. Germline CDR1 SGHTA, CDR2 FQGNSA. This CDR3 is CASRSSGGSVTQYF. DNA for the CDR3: TGTGCCAGCAGGTCTAGCGGGGGTTCCGTTACGCAGTATTTT.

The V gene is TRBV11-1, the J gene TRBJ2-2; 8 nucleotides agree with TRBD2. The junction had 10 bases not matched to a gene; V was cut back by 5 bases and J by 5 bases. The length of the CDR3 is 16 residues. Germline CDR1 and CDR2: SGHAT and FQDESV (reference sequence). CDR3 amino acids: CASSPRGGARTGELFF. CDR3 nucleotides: TGTGCCAGCAGCCCCCGGGGGGGGGCCAGGACCGGGGAGCTGTTTTTT. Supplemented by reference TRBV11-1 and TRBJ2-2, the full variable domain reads EAEVAQSPRYKITEKSQAVAFWCDPISGHATLYWYRQILGQGPELLVQFQDESVVDDSQLPKDRFSAERLKGVDSTLKIQPAELGDSAMYLCASSPRGGARTGELFFGEGSRLTVL.

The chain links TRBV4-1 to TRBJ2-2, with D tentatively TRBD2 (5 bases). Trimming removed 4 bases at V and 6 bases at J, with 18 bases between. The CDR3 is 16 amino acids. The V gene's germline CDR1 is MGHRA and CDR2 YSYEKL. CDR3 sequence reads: CASSRGRQPVAGELFF. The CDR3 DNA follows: TGCGCCAGCAGCCGAGGGCGGCAGCCGGTCGCCGGGGAGCTGTTTTTT.

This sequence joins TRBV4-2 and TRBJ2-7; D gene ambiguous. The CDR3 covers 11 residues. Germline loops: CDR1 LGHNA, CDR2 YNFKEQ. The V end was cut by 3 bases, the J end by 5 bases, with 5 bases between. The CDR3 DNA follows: TGTGCCAGCAGCCACCGGGACGAGCAGTACTTC. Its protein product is CASSHRDEQYF.

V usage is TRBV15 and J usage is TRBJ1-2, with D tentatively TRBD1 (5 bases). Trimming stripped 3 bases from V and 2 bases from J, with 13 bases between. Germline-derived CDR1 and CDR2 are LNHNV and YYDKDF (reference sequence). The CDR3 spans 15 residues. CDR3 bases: TGTGCCACCAGCAGTGACGACCCAGGGAACTATGGCTACACCTTC. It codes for CATSSDDPGNYGYTF.

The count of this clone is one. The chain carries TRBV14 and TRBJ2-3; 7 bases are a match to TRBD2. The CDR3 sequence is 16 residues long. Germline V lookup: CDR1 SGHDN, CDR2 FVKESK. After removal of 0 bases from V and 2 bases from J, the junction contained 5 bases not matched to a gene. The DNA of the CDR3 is TGTGCCAGCAGCCAAGACCCGGGACTAACCACAGATACGCAGTATTTT. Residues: CASSQDPGLTTDTQYF.

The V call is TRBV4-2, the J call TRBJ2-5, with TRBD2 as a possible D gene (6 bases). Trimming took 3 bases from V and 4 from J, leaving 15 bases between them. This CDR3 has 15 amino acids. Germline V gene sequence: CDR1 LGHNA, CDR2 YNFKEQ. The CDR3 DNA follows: TGTGCCAGCAGCCAGGAGGCGGGGCCAGGAGAGACCCAGTACTTC. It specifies CASSQEAGPGETQYF.

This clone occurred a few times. CDR3 loop: CSVERASGGAQNEQFF. The CDR3 DNA follows: TGCAGCGTTGAAAGGGCTAGCGGGGGGGCGCAGAATGAGCAGTTCTTC. V usage is TRBV29-1 and J usage is TRBJ2-1; 12 bases map to TRBD2. J gave up 7 bases and V 2 bases, and 9 bases lay outside the gene matches. The CDR3 totals 16 residues. Germline loops: CDR1 SQVTM, CDR2 ANQGSEA.

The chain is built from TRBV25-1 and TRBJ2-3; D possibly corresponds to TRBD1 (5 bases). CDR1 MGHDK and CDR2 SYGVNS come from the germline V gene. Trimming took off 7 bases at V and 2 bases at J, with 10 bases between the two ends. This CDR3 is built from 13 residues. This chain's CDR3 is CASTLTATDTQYF. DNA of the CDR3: TGTGCCAGCACCCTGACAGCCACAGATACGCAGTATTTT.